A selection of T cell receptor beta chains follows, all from one sample in a study of breast tumors, draining lymph nodes, adjacent tissues. MiXCR, run by TCRdb on the multiplex PCR reads, gives a single entry per CDR3 protein. The sample has about 230,000 distinct CDR3 sequences; about a third are singletons. Sequencing input: axillary lymph node tissue. Receptors originate from a female donor with breast cancer. Some clones in this sample may be carry-over from other donors' samples. Each CDR3 is given with its conserved first and last residue. Fields, in order: V gene, D gene, J gene, clone size, CDR3 DNA, CDR3 protein. D genes are given only for firm matches. Some rows mark clone size as missing; the rest say once, few, many or name a class of expanded clone.

v_gene: TRBV7-9
d_gene: TRBD2
j_gene: TRBJ2-3
abundance: NA
CDR3nt: TGTGCCAGCAGCCCCAGGGTAGCCGGGAGGGCCACAGATACGCAGTATTTT
CDR3aa: CASSPRVAGRATDTQYF

v_gene: TRBV6-1
d_gene: NA
j_gene: TRBJ1-5
abundance: few
CDR3nt: TGTGCCAGCACATTCGTTGGGTTGCAGGTTGGGCATCAGCCCCAGCATTTT
CDR3aa: CASTFVGLQVGHQPQHF

v_gene: TRBV20-1
d_gene: TRBD2
j_gene: TRBJ2-1
abundance: many
CDR3nt: TGCAGTGCTAGAGATCTTGGGACTACAAGGTACAATGAGCAGTTCTTC
CDR3aa: CSARDLGTTRYNEQFF

v_gene: TRBV11-3
d_gene: NA
j_gene: TRBJ2-1
abundance: many
CDR3nt: TGTGCCAGCAGCCCAGAGAGAGGCTCCAAGGGAACCAACAATGAGCAGTTCTTC
CDR3aa: CASSPERGSKGTNNEQFF

v_gene: TRBV6-6
d_gene: NA
j_gene: TRBJ1-1
abundance: few
CDR3nt: TGTGCCAGCAGTTTGATCTCCGGGGTTGGGTTCTTT
CDR3aa: CASSLISGVGFF

v_gene: TRBV12-3/TRBV12-4
d_gene: NA
j_gene: TRBJ2-1
abundance: many
CDR3nt: TGTGCCAGCAGAGCACAGGGAAATGAGCAGTTCTTC
CDR3aa: CASRAQGNEQFF

v_gene: TRBV9
d_gene: TRBD1
j_gene: TRBJ1-4
abundance: NA
CDR3nt: TGTGCCAGCAGCGGTGCGACAGGGCCAACTAATGAAAAACTGTTTTTT
CDR3aa: CASSGATGPTNEKLFF

v_gene: TRBV12-3/TRBV12-4
d_gene: NA
j_gene: TRBJ2-7
abundance: many
CDR3nt: TGTGCCAGCAGTTTTTCAGGAGCCTACGAGCAGTACTTC
CDR3aa: CASSFSGAYEQYF

v_gene: TRBV9
d_gene: NA
j_gene: TRBJ2-6
abundance: many
CDR3nt: TGTGCCAGCAGCGTTGTCTCTGGGGCCAACGTCCTGACTTTC
CDR3aa: CASSVVSGANVLTF

v_gene: TRBV4-3
d_gene: NA
j_gene: TRBJ1-4
abundance: many
CDR3nt: TGCGCCAGCAGCCGGGGGGAAAGGGGAGGTGAAAAACTGTTTTTT
CDR3aa: CASSRGERGGEKLFF

v_gene: TRBV7-2
d_gene: NA
j_gene: TRBJ2-5
abundance: many
CDR3nt: TGTGCCAGCAGCTTTTCGGCGGGGCAAGAGACCCAGTACTTC
CDR3aa: CASSFSAGQETQYF

v_gene: TRBV9
d_gene: NA
j_gene: TRBJ2-7
abundance: many
CDR3nt: TGTGCCAGCAGCGTGGGTCCTCCGGAGTACGAGCAGTACTTC
CDR3aa: CASSVGPPEYEQYF

v_gene: TRBV7-2
d_gene: NA
j_gene: TRBJ1-3
abundance: many
CDR3nt: TGTGCCAGCAGCTTTGACAGAAAGGGAAACACCATATATTTT
CDR3aa: CASSFDRKGNTIYF

v_gene: TRBV12-3/TRBV12-4
d_gene: NA
j_gene: TRBJ2-3
abundance: many
CDR3nt: TGTGCCAGCAGTTTGGACTCTCTCGGGGGAGATACGCAGTATTTT
CDR3aa: CASSLDSLGGDTQYF

v_gene: TRBV5-1
d_gene: TRBD2
j_gene: TRBJ2-4
abundance: many
CDR3nt: TGCGCCAGCAGCTTGGAGCGGGGGGGGACTAGCGGGAGGGCCGCCAAAAACATTCAGTACTTC
CDR3aa: CASSLERGGTSGRAAKNIQYF

v_gene: TRBV6-4
d_gene: NA
j_gene: TRBJ2-1
abundance: many
CDR3nt: TGTGCCAGCAGTGACGTAGTCGGTGGTGAGCAGTTCTTC
CDR3aa: CASSDVVGGEQFF

v_gene: TRBV29-1
d_gene: TRBD2
j_gene: TRBJ2-1
abundance: many
CDR3nt: TGCAGCGTTCCGCCACCCCGGACTAGCGGGGTCAGCTCCTACAATGAGCAGTTCTTC
CDR3aa: CSVPPPRTSGVSSYNEQFF

v_gene: TRBV5-5
d_gene: NA
j_gene: TRBJ2-1
abundance: many
CDR3nt: TGTGCCAGCAGCCCGGGACGAACTGGGCTTGACAATGAGCAGTTCTTC
CDR3aa: CASSPGRTGLDNEQFF

v_gene: TRBV19
d_gene: NA
j_gene: TRBJ2-5
abundance: many
CDR3nt: TGTGCCAGTAGTACACAGGGAGGTGAGACCCAGTACTTC
CDR3aa: CASSTQGGETQYF

v_gene: TRBV9
d_gene: NA
j_gene: TRBJ1-6
abundance: many
CDR3nt: TGTGCCAGCAGCCCCCGGGACAACCTTTGGGAACTCCACTTT
CDR3aa: CASSPRDNLWELHF

v_gene: TRBV5-1
d_gene: NA
j_gene: TRBJ2-7
abundance: many
CDR3nt: TGCGCCAGCAGAAGCGCCATGAGCTCCTACGAGCAGTACTTC
CDR3aa: CASRSAMSSYEQYF

v_gene: TRBV6-4
d_gene: NA
j_gene: TRBJ2-2
abundance: many
CDR3nt: TGTGCCAGCAGTGCATCGGACACCCTTCGGAACACCGGGGAGCTGTTTTTT
CDR3aa: CASSASDTLRNTGELFF

v_gene: TRBV24-1
d_gene: NA
j_gene: TRBJ2-2
abundance: many
CDR3nt: TGTGCCACCAGTGTTTTCACCGGGGAGCTGTTTTTT
CDR3aa: CATSVFTGELFF

v_gene: TRBV12-5
d_gene: NA
j_gene: TRBJ1-1
abundance: few
CDR3nt: TGTGCTAGTGGTTCCAGCCCGACCACTGAAGCTTTCTTT
CDR3aa: CASGSSPTTEAFF

v_gene: TRBV10-1
d_gene: NA
j_gene: TRBJ2-1
abundance: NA
CDR3nt: TGCGCCAGCAGTGAGTCGGAGTGGGGGGCCGGTCGGGTCAATGAGCAGTTCTTC
CDR3aa: CASSESEWGAGRVNEQFF

v_gene: TRBV20-1
d_gene: TRBD2
j_gene: TRBJ2-5
abundance: many
CDR3nt: TGCAGTGCTAGGAACCCTAGCGGGAGGCCACTGGGGGAGACCCAGTACTTC
CDR3aa: CSARNPSGRPLGETQYF

v_gene: TRBV6-5
d_gene: TRBD1
j_gene: TRBJ1-2
abundance: many
CDR3nt: TGTGCCAGCAGTTACCACCAGGGGGATGGCTACACCTTC
CDR3aa: CASSYHQGDGYTF

v_gene: TRBV3-1
d_gene: NA
j_gene: TRBJ1-5
abundance: many
CDR3nt: TGTGCCAGCAGCCAAACCTTCAGGGGTAGCAATCAGCCCCAGCATTTT
CDR3aa: CASSQTFRGSNQPQHF

v_gene: TRBV3-1
d_gene: TRBD1
j_gene: TRBJ2-1
abundance: NA
CDR3nt: TGTGCCAGCAGCCAATTAGGGGGCCAGGGTCCATACAATGAGCAGTTCTTC
CDR3aa: CASSQLGGQGPYNEQFF

v_gene: TRBV20-1
d_gene: NA
j_gene: TRBJ2-1
abundance: once
CDR3nt: TGCAGTGCTAGAGGTCGGACCAGCTCTCTCAATGAGCAGTTCTTC
CDR3aa: CSARGRTSSLNEQFF

v_gene: TRBV6-1
d_gene: NA
j_gene: TRBJ2-1
abundance: many
CDR3nt: TGTGCCAGCACCCAAAGAGGGGTTGGGAATGAGCAGTTCTTC
CDR3aa: CASTQRGVGNEQFF

v_gene: TRBV11-2
d_gene: NA
j_gene: TRBJ1-2
abundance: many
CDR3nt: TGTGCCAGCAGCTTAGACCCGGGACCCCTCTATGGCTACACCTTC
CDR3aa: CASSLDPGPLYGYTF

v_gene: TRBV11-2
d_gene: TRBD2
j_gene: TRBJ2-1
abundance: few
CDR3nt: TGTGCCAGCCGAAAGACTAGCGGGGCACCCTACAATGAGCAGTTCTTC
CDR3aa: CASRKTSGAPYNEQFF

v_gene: TRBV18
d_gene: TRBD2
j_gene: TRBJ2-1
abundance: few
CDR3nt: TGTGCCAGCTCACCCCTCGGAGCGGGAGGGAACAATGAGCAGTTCTTC
CDR3aa: CASSPLGAGGNNEQFF

v_gene: TRBV5-6
d_gene: NA
j_gene: TRBJ2-7
abundance: many
CDR3nt: TGTGCCAGCAGCTTCATAGGACGGAGCTCCTACGAGCAGTACTTC
CDR3aa: CASSFIGRSSYEQYF

v_gene: TRBV3-1
d_gene: TRBD1
j_gene: TRBJ1-3
abundance: NA
CDR3nt: TGTGCCAGCAGCCCGGACAGGTCCTACACCATATATTTT
CDR3aa: CASSPDRSYTIYF

v_gene: TRBV28
d_gene: NA
j_gene: TRBJ2-5
abundance: few
CDR3nt: TGTGCCAGCAGGGAGAGGGAGTACGGCGCACAAGAGACCCAGTACTTC
CDR3aa: CASREREYGAQETQYF

v_gene: TRBV5-1
d_gene: NA
j_gene: TRBJ1-1
abundance: NA
CDR3nt: TGCGCCAGCAGCTGGAGCTCCAACACTGAAGCTTTCTTT
CDR3aa: CASSWSSNTEAFF